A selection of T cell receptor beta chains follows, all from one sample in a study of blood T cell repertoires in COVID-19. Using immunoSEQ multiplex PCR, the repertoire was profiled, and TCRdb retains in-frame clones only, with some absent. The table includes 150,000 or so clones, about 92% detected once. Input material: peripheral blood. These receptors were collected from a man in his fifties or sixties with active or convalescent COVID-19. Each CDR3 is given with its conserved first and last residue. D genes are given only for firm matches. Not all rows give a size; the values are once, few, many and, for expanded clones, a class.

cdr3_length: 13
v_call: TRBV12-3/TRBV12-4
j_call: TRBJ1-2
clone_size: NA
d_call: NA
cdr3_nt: TGTGCCAGCAGCCCACGCCAGAACTATGGCTACACCTTC
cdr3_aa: CASSPRQNYGYTF

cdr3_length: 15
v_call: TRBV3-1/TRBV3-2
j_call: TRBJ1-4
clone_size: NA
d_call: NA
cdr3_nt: TGTGCCAGCAGCCAAGGTCAGGCAACTAATGAAAAACTGTTTTTT
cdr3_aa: CASSQGQATNEKLFF

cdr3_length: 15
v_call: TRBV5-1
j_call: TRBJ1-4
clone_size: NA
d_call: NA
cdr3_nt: TGCGCCAGCAGTCCACCGGGGGTTGGGAATGAAAAACTGTTTTTT
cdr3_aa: CASSPPGVGNEKLFF

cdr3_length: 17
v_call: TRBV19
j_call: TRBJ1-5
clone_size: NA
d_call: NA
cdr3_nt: TGTGCCAGTAGTACAAGTACTTCGACAGGTCGCAATCAGCCCCAGCATTTT
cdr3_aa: CASSTSTSTGRNQPQHF

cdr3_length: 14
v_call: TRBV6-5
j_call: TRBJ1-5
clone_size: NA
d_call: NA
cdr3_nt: TGTGCCAGCAGTTACTCCTGGGGGCATCAGCCCCAGCATTTT
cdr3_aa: CASSYSWGHQPQHF

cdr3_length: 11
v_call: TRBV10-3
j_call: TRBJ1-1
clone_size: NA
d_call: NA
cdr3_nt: TGTGCCGTCCGTGGGGGGGTTGAAGCTTTCTTT
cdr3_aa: CAVRGGVEAFF

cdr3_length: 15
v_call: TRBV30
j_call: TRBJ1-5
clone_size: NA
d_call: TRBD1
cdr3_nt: TGTGCCTGGAGTAATCTGGGACAGGGGGATCAGCCCCAGCATTTT
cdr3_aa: CAWSNLGQGDQPQHF

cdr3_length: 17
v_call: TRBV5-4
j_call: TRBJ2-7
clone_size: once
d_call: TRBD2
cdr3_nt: TGTGCCAGCAGCTTGGGGGGCGCGGGAGACATCTCCTACGAGCAGTACTTC
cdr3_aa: CASSLGGAGDISYEQYF

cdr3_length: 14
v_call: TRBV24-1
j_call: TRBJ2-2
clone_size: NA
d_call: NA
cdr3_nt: TGTGCCACCAGTGGACAGGCCCACACCGGGGAGCTGTTTTTT
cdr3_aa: CATSGQAHTGELFF

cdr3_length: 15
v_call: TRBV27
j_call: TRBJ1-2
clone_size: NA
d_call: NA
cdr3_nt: TGTGCCAGCAGCTGGTTTTCAGGGGATATAGGTGGCTACACCTTC
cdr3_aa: CASSWFSGDIGGYTF

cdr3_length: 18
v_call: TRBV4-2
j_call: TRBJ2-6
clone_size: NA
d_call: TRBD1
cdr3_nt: TGTGCCAGCAGCCGCATTGGACAGGGGGCGCCTGGGGCCAACGTCCTGACTTTC
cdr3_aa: CASSRIGQGAPGANVLTF

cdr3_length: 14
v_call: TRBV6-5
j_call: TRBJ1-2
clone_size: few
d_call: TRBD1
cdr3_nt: TGTGCCAGCAGCCAGGACAGGGGACGCTATGGCTACACCTTC
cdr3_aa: CASSQDRGRYGYTF

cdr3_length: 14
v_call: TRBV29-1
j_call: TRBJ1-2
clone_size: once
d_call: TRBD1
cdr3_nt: TGCAGCGTTGAGCGCTACAGGGGGCAAAATGGCTACACCTTC
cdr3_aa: CSVERYRGQNGYTF

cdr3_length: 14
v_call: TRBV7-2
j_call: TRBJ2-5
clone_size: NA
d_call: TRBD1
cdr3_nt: TGTGCCAGCAGCTTACCTGGACAGGGGGAGACCCAGTACTTC
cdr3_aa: CASSLPGQGETQYF

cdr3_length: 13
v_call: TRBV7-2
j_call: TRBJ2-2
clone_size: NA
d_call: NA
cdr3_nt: TGTGCCAGCAGCTTAGCACTTACCGGGGAGCTGTTTTTT
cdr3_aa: CASSLALTGELFF

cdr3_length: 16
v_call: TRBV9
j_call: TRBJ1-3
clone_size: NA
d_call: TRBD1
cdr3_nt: TGTGCCAGCAGCGTCACACAGGGGGCGACGGGAAACACCATATATTTT
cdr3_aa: CASSVTQGATGNTIYF

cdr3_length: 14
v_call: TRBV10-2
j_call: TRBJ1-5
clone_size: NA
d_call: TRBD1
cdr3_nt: TGCGCCAGCACTCCGGGACAGGGCAATCAGCCCCAGCATTTT
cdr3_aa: CASTPGQGNQPQHF

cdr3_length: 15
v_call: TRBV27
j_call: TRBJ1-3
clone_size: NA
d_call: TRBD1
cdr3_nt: TGTGCCAGCAGTTTGGACAGGGGGCCTGGAAACACCATATATTTT
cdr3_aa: CASSLDRGPGNTIYF

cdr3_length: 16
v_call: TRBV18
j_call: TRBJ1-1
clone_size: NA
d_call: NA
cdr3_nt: TGTGCCAGCTCACCAGGTCGGAGGGGAGAGAGCACTGAAGCTTTCTTT
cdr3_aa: CASSPGRRGESTEAFF

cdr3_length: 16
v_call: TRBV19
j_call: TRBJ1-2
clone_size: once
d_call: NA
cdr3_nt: TGTGCCAGTAGTACCAGGCGAGGGCCGACTTCGGGTGGCTACACCTTC
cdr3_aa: CASSTRRGPTSGGYTF

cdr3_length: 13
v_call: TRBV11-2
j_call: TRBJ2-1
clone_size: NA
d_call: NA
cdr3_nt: TGTGCCAGCAGCCCCCAACACCAGGATGAGCAGTTCTTC
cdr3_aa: CASSPQHQDEQFF

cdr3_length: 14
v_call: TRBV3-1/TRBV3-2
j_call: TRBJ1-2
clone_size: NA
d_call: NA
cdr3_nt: TGTGCCAGCAGCCAACATAGGCAGGCGTATGGCTACACCTTC
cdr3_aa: CASSQHRQAYGYTF

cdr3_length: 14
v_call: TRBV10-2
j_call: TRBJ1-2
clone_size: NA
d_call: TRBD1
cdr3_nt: TGCGCCAGCAGTCTACAGGGGGCGGACTATGGCTACACCTTC
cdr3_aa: CASSLQGADYGYTF

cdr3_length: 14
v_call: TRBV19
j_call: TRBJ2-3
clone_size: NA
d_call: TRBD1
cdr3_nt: TGTGCCAGTAGTTCAGGGGGCGACACAGATACGCAGTATTTT
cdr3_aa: CASSSGGDTDTQYF